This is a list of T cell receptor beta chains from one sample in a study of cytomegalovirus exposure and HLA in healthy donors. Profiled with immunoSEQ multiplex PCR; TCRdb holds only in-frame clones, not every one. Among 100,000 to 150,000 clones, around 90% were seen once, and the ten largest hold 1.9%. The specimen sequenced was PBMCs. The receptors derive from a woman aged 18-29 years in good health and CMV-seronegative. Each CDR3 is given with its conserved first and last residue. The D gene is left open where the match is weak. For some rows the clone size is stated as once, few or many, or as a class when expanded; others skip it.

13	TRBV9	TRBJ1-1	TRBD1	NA	TGTGCCAGCAGCCTCACAGGGGGCACTGAAGCTTTCTTT	CASSLTGGTEAFF
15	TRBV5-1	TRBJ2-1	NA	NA	TGCGCCAGCAGCTTGGCCGGACAGACCTACAATGAGCAGTTCTTC	CASSLAGQTYNEQFF
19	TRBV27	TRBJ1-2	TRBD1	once	TGTGCCAGCAGGGTGTTGACGGGACAGACGGCCGACGGGAACTATGGCTACACCTTC	CASRVLTGQTADGNYGYTF
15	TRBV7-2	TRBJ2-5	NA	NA	TGTGCCAGCAGCCATGGTGACAGGATGAAAGAGACCCAGTACTTC	CASSHGDRMKETQYF
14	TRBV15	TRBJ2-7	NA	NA	TGTGCCACCAGCAGTGGAGGACTGCCTGGGGAGCAGTACTTC	CATSSGGLPGEQYF
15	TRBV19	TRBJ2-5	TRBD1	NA	TGTGCCAGTAGCCGAGGGACAGGGGGTGGGGAGACCCAGTACTTC	CASSRGTGGGETQYF
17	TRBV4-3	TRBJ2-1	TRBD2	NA	TGCGCCAGCAGCCAGGAACCGGGACTAGCTTCCTACAATGAGCAGTTCTTC	CASSQEPGLASYNEQFF
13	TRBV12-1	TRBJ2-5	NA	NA	TGTGCCAGCAGCCCCCCCTTTCGAGAGACCCAGTACTTC	CASSPPFRETQYF
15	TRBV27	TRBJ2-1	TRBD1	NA	TGTGCCAGCAGTTGGGGACAGGGTTTCGGCAATGAGCAGTTCTTC	CASSWGQGFGNEQFF
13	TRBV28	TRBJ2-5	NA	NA	TGTGCCAGCAGGGGGAGAAACCAAGAGACCCAGTACTTC	CASRGRNQETQYF
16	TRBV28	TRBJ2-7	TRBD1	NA	TGTGCCAGCAGCAAAACGGTGGGACAGGGGGCCCGCGAGCAGTACTTC	CASSKTVGQGAREQYF
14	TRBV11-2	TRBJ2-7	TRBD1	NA	TGTGCCAGCAGCGGGGGGACAGGGCTTTACGAGCAGTACTTC	CASSGGTGLYEQYF
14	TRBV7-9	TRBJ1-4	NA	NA	TGTGCCAGCAGCGCAGGTCCCTTGAATGAAAAACTGTTTTTT	CASSAGPLNEKLFF
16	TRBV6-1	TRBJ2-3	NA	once	TGTGCCAGCAGTGATTGGCGCGTAACGGGTGCAGATACGCAGTATTTT	CASSDWRVTGADTQYF